The sequence of this T cell receptor (beta chain) was determined in a study of shared clonotypes between healthy human individuals. General study points: A handful of donors showed sharing of approximately 5% of naive CD4 clonotypes. Clonotypes which were not shared had lower generation probabilities than clonotypes that all four donors shared.

The ends lost 6 bases at V and 4 bases at J; junction bases unmatched: 4. The germline V gene has CDR1 LGHNT and CDR2 FRNRAP. The CDR3 sequence is 13 residues long. Details on this clone: As yet, its antigen is unknown.

Profiled with immunoSEQ multiplex PCR; TCRdb holds only in-frame clones, not every one. Among 2.3 million or so clones listed, approximately 93% were seen once. The clonotype comes from a man aged 18 to 29 in good health. Some clones in this sample may be carry-over from other donors' samples. Sequencing input: naive CD4+ T cells from PBMCs. Subset specified: CD45RA+ positively selected. This chain joins TRBV12-5 and TRBJ2-5; the match to TRBD1 covers 8 bases. For the CDR3, the DNA is TGTGCTAGTGGCTCCGGGACAGGAGAGACCCAGTACTTC. Translation gives CASGSGTGETQYF.